The clone carrying this TCR beta chain was recorded at least ten times. Its antigen is currently unknown. CDR3 length: 12 amino acids. Germline CDR1 and CDR2: SGHVS and FNYEAQ. Trimming took 0 bases from V and 5 from J, leaving 3 bases between them. This sample is part of a study of molecular identifiers for immune sequencing clone quantification. Overall study: Five aliquots were made in replicates from the RNA of roughly 20,000 or 100,000 naive CD8 cells, and four were sequenced.

TCRdb itself ran the PCR reads through MiXCR, one entry per CDR3 protein. The sample contains around 100,000 distinct CDR3 sequences, approximately 40% of which appear only once. Overall study findings and caveats: Reportedly, one cell's Jurkat TCR RNA was detected within 1,100,000 naive CD8 cells. Sizes of clones that are highly expanded could be underestimated (if identical TCR molecules share a barcode).

The sequence derives from a human donor in good health. Some libraries in this study had Jurkat cell RNA spiked in. The V gene is TRBV7-6, the J gene TRBJ2-3; unclear D gene. Sequencing was done on a sample of naive CD8+ T cells from blood, with Jurkat cell RNA spiked in. The sample's subset: FACS-sorted CD8+CD4-CCR7+CD45RA+ naive T cells. The chain's CDR3 is CASSLALDTQYF. In nucleotides, the CDR3 is TGTGCCAGCAGCTTAGCCCTAGATACGCAGTATTTT. The full variable domain, its missing parts supplied by reference TRBV7-6 and TRBJ2-3, is GAGVSQSPRYKVTKRGQDVALRCDPISGHVSLYWYRQALGQGPEFLTYFNYEAQQDKSGLPNDRFSAERPEGSISTLTIQRTEQRDSAMYRCASSLALDTQYFGPGTRLTVL.